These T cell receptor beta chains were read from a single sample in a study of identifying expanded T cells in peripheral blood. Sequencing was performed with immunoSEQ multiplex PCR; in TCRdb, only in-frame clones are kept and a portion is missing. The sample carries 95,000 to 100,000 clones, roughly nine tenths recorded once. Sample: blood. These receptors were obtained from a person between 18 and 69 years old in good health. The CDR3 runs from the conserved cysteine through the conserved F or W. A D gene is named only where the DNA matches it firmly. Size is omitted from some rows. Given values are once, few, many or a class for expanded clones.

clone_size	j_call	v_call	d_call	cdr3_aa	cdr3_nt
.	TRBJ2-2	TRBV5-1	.	CASSLAGRTNTGELFF	TGCGCCAGCAGCTTGGCAGGCCGCACGAACACCGGGGAGCTGTTTTTT
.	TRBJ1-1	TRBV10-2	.	CASIQDGNTEAFF	TGCGCCAGCATCCAGGACGGGAACACTGAAGCTTTCTTT
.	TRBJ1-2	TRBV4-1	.	CASSQDPQGLPYGYTF	TGCGCCAGCAGCCAAGATCCCCAGGGGCTTCCCTATGGCTACACCTTC
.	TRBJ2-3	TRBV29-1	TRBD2	CSVLRTSSWGTDTQYF	TGCAGCGTTCTAAGGACTAGCTCTTGGGGCACAGATACGCAGTATTTT
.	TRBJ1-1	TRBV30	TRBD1	CAWSVPGTGITEAFF	TGTGCCTGGAGTGTTCCCGGGACAGGGATCACTGAAGCTTTCTTT
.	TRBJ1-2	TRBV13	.	CASSLVGAPKGNYGYTF	TGTGCCAGCAGCTTAGTCGGTGCTCCCAAGGGAAACTATGGCTACACCTTC
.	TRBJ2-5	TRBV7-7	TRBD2	CASSAGLAQETQYF	TGTGCCAGCAGTGCCGGACTAGCCCAAGAGACCCAGTACTTC
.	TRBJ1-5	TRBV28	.	CASRRGGDQPQHF	TGTGCCAGCAGGAGGGGGGGGGACCAGCCCCAGCATTTT
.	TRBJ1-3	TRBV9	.	CASSVGEQGNTIYF	TGTGCCAGCAGCGTTGGGGAACAGGGAAACACCATATATTTT
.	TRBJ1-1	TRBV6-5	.	CASSYSGVITEAFF	TGTGCCAGCAGTTACTCAGGGGTAATCACTGAAGCTTTCTTT
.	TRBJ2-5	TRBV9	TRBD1	CASSVEGQGAETQYF	TGTGCCAGCAGCGTAGAGGGGCAGGGGGCCGAGACCCAGTACTTC
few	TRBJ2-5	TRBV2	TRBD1	CASTPGTGTSGTQYF	TGTGCCAGCACTCCGGGGACAGGGACGTCCGGGACCCAGTACTTC
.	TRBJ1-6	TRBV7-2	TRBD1	CASSRLTGGSPLHF	TGTGCCAGCAGCCGCCTGACAGGGGGTTCACCCCTCCACTTT
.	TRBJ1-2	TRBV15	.	CATSRDPILYLSRGYTF	TGTGCCACCAGCAGAGATCCTATCCTTTACCTAAGCAGAGGCTACACCTTC
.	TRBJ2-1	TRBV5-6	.	CASSLTPNEQFF	TGTGCCAGCAGCCTAACCCCCAATGAGCAGTTCTTC
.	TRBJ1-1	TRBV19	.	CASSFGNTEAFF	TGTGCCAGTAGTTTCGGGAACACTGAAGCTTTCTTT
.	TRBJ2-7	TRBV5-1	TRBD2	CASSFSAGGLYEQYF	TGCGCCAGCAGCTTCTCAGCGGGGGGGCTGTACGAGCAGTACTTC
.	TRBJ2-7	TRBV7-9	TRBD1	CASSFIGGLTLYEQYF	TGTGCCAGCAGCTTTATAGGGGGCCTAACCCTCTACGAGCAGTACTTC
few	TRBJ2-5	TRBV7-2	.	CASSPLGSGTQYF	TGTGCCAGCAGCCCCCTGGGTAGCGGGACCCAGTACTTC
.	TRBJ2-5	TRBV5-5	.	CASSLQGLQETQYF	TGTGCCAGCAGCTTACAGGGTCTCCAAGAGACCCAGTACTTC
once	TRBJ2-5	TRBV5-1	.	CASSWGYVSQETQYF	TGCGCCAGCAGCTGGGGGTACGTTTCGCAAGAGACCCAGTACTTC
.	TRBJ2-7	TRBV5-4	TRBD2	CASSLASSGGGEQYF	TGTGCCAGCAGCTTGGCGTCTAGCGGGGGTGGCGAGCAGTACTTC
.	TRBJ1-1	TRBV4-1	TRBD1	CASSPRDRYMNTEAFF	TGCGCCAGCAGCCCTCGGGACAGGTACATGAACACTGAAGCTTTCTTT
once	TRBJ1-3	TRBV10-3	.	CAIRQGDGNGNTIYF	TGTGCCATCAGGCAAGGGGACGGAAATGGAAACACCATATATTTT
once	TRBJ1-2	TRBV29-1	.	CSVGDGRGYTF	TGCAGCGTGGGGGACGGACGGGGCTACACCTTC
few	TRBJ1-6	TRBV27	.	CASSFRPSAENSPLHF	TGTGCCAGCAGTTTTCGTCCCTCGGCGGAGAATTCACCCCTCCACTTT
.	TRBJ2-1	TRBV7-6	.	CASSFRGPPYNEQFF	TGTGCCAGCAGCTTTCGGGGGCCCCCCTACAATGAGCAGTTCTTC
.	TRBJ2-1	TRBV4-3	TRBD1	CASSHLDRVRNEQFF	TGCGCCAGCAGCCACCTGGACAGGGTTAGGAATGAGCAGTTCTTC
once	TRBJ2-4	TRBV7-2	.	CASSAGYQGSAKNIQYF	TGTGCCAGCAGCGCCGGATATCAGGGGTCAGCCAAAAACATTCAGTACTTC
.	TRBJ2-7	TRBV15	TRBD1	CATSPSRDRPYEQYF	TGTGCCACCAGCCCTTCGAGGGACAGACCCTACGAGCAGTACTTC
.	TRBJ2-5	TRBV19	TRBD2	CASSILGLAGQETQYF	TGTGCCAGTAGTATTCTCGGGCTAGCGGGACAAGAGACCCAGTACTTC
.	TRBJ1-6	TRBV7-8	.	CASSLEGESPLHF	TGTGCCAGCAGCTTAGAGGGCGAGTCACCCCTCCACTTT
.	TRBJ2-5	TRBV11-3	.	CASSLDQETQYF	TGTGCCAGCAGCTTAGATCAGGAGACCCAGTACTTC
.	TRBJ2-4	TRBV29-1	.	CSVAGVPKNIQYF	TGCAGCGTGGCAGGGGTCCCGAAAAACATTCAGTACTTC
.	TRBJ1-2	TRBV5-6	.	CASSLDTGYAYGYTF	TGTGCCAGCAGCTTGGATACAGGGTACGCCTATGGCTACACCTTC
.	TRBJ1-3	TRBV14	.	CASSQLDSANSGNTIYF	TGTGCCAGCAGCCAACTAGACAGCGCTAACTCTGGAAACACCATATATTTT
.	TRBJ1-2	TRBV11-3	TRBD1	CASSLVARDRGLVYGYTF	TGTGCCAGCAGCTTAGTCGCCCGGGACAGGGGGCTTGTCTATGGCTACACCTTC
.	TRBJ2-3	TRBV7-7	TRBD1	CASSLNRDRGGDTQYF	TGTGCCAGCAGCTTAAACCGGGACAGGGGGGGAGATACGCAGTATTTT
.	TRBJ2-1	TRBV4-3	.	CASSQGGLLTYNEQFF	TGCGCCAGCAGCCAGGGGGGCCTCCTGACCTACAATGAGCAGTTCTTC
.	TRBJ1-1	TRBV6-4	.	CASSEGTEAFF	TGTGCCAGCAGTGAGGGGACTGAAGCTTTCTTT
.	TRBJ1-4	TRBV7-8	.	CASSLGGANEKLFF	TGTGCCAGCAGCCTAGGGGGTGCTAATGAAAAACTGTTTTTT
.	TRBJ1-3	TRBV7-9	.	CASSLRGSSGNTIYF	TGTGCCAGCAGCTTGAGGGGAAGCTCTGGAAACACCATATATTTT
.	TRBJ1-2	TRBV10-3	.	CAIRDSGYTF	TGTGCCATCAGGGACAGTGGCTACACCTTC